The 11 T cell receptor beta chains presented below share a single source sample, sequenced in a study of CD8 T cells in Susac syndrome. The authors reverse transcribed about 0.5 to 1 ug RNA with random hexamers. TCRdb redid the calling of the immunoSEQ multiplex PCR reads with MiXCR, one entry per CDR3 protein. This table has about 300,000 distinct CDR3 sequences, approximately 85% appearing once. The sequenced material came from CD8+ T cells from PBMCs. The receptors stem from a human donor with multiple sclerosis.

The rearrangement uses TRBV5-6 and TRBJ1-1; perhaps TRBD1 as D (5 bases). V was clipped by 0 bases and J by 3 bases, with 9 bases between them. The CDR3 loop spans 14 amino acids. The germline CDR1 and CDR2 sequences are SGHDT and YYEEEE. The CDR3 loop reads CASSLAGTYTEAFF. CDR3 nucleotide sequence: TGTGCCAGCAGCTTGGCCGGGACCTACACTGAAGCTTTCTTT.

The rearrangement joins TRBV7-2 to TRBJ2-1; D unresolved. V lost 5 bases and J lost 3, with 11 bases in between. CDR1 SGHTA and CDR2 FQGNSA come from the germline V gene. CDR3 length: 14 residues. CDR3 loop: CASSALGVYNEQFF. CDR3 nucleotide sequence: TGTGCCAGCAGCGCTCTTGGGGTCTACAATGAGCAGTTCTTC. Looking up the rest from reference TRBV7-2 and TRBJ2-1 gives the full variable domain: GAGVSQSPSNKVTEKGKDVELRCDPISGHTALYWYRQSLGQGLEFLIYFQGNSAPDKSGLPSDRFSAERTGGSVSTLTIQRTQQEDSAVYLCASSALGVYNEQFFGPGTRLTVL.

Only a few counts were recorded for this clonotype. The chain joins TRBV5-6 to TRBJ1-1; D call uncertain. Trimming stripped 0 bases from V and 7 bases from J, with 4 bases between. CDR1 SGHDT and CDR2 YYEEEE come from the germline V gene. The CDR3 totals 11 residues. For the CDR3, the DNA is TGTGCCAGCAGCTTGGAGGGTGAAGCTTTCTTT. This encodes CASSLEGEAFF.

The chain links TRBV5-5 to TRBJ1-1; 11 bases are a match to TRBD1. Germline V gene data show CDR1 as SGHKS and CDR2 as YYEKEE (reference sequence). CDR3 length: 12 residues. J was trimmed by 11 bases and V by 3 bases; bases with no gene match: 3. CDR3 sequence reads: CASSSGQGAAFF. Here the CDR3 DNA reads TGTGCCAGCAGCTCCGGACAGGGGGCGGCTTTCTTT.

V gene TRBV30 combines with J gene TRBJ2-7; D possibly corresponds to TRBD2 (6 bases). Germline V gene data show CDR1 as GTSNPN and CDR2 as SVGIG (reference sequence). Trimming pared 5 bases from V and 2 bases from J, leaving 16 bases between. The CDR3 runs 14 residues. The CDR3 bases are TGTGCCTGGGCCGTCGGGAGCAGCACCTACGAGCAGTACTTC. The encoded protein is CAWAVGSSTYEQYF.

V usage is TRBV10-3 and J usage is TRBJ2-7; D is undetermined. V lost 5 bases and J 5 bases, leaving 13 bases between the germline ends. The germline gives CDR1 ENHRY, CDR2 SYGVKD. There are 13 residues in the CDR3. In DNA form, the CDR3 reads TGTGCCATCAGTTCGACTGCTCTCAACGAGCAGTACTTC. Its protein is CAISSTALNEQYF.

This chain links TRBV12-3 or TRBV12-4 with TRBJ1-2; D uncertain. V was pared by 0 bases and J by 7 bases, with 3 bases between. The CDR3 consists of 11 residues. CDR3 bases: TGTGCCAGCAGTTTAGCGTCTGGCTACACCTTC. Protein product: CASSLASGYTF.

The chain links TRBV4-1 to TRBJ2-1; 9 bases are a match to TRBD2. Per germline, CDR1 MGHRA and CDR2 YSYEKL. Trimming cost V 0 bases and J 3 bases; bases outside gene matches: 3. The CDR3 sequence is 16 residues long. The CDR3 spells CASSQEASGIYNEQFF. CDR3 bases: TGCGCCAGCAGCCAAGAAGCTAGCGGGATCTACAATGAGCAGTTCTTC.

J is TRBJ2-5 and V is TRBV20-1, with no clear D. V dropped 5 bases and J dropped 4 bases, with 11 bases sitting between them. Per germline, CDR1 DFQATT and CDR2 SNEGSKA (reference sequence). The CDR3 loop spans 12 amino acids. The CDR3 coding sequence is TGCAGTGCTCCCCGCCCCGGAGAGACCCAGTACTTC. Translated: CSAPRPGETQYF.

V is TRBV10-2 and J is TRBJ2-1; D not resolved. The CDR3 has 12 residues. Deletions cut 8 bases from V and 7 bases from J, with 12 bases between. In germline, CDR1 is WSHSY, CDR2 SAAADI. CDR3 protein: CASGVAANEQFF. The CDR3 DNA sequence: TGCGCCAGCGGGGTAGCTGCAAATGAGCAGTTCTTC.

The CDR3 reads CASSTFGGHTEAFF. CDR3 DNA: TGTGCCAGCAGCACCTTTGGAGGGCACACTGAAGCTTTCTTT. The chain joins TRBV5-5 to TRBJ1-1; no clear D gene. V lost 4 bases and J lost 3, with 13 bases in between. This CDR3 is 14 amino acids long. Looked up from germline, CDR1 is SGHKS and CDR2 is YYEKEE (reference sequence).